The 8 T cell receptor beta chains reported below all come from one sample, sequenced in a study of T cells after yellow fever vaccination. From the 5' RACE reads, TCRdb called clonotypes with MiXCR, one entry per CDR3 protein. There are 250,000 to 400,000 distinct CDR3 sequences in the sample; around 4.5% occur only once, and approximately 19% lies in the top ten. Specimen: PBMCs, collected 15 days after the yellow fever booster vaccination. Receptors originate from a young man who received the YFV17D yellow fever vaccine.

A few counts support this clonotype. V usage is TRBV12-3 or TRBV12-4 and J usage is TRBJ2-5; tentatively, D is TRBD2 (6 bases). The CDR3 is made up of 13 amino acids. Trimming pared 8 bases from V and 5 bases from J, leaving 15 bases between. The CDR3 protein is CASAPGVGETQYF. Here the CDR3 DNA reads TGTGCCAGCGCCCCGGGGGTCGGGGAGACCCAGTACTTC.

This clonotype was found many times. J is TRBJ2-1 and V is TRBV13, with TRBD2 identical over 12 bases. This CDR3 is built from 17 residues. Germline V gene sequence: CDR1 PRHDT, CDR2 FYEKMQ (reference sequence). J was trimmed by 6 bases and V by 0 bases; bases with no gene match: 6. The CDR3, as DNA: TGTGCCAGCAGCTTAGGCCTCGCTAGCGGGGGGGCCAATGAGCAGTTCTTC. This codes for CASSLGLASGGANEQFF. Drawing the rest from reference TRBV13 and TRBJ2-1, the complete variable domain is AAGVIQSPRHLIKEKRETATLKCYPIPRHDTVYWYQQGPGQDPQFLISFYEKMQSDKGSIPDRFSAQQFSDYHSELNMSSLELGDSALYFCASSLGLASGGANEQFFGPGTRLTVL.

The chain couples TRBV6-5 to TRBJ2-3, with 9 bases fitting TRBD2. The germline V gene encodes CDR1 MNHEY and CDR2 SVGAGI. Trimming cost V 2 bases and J 0 bases; bases outside gene matches: 15. There are 20 residues in the CDR3. The CDR3 sequence is CASSYARGERGVFSTDTQYF. CDR3 nucleotide sequence: TGTGCCAGCAGTTACGCACGGGGGGAGCGGGGGGTATTTAGCACAGATACGCAGTATTTT.

This chain joins TRBV4-2 and TRBJ2-1, with D possibly TRBD1 on 5 matching bases. Trimming left V 1 base short and J 7 bases short, with 8 bases between. Germline loops: CDR1 LGHNA, CDR2 YNFKEQ. The CDR3 has 13 amino acids. Written as DNA, the CDR3 is TGTGCCAGCAGCCAAGCAGGGAAAAATGAGCAGTTCTTC. Amino acids: CASSQAGKNEQFF.

This sequence joins TRBV5-4 and TRBJ1-3, with D hard to call. V shed 0 bases and J shed 2 bases, with 9 bases lying between them. Germline V lookup: CDR1 SGHNT, CDR2 YYREEE (reference sequence). The CDR3 is made up of 15 amino acids. CDR3 bases: TGTGCCAGCAGCTTGGACCGAGATGCTGGAAACACCATATATTTT. This encodes CASSLDRDAGNTIYF.

CDR3 coding DNA: TGCGCCAGCAGCTCCCCCGGGGTAGGGGTGGGAGGCTACACCTTC. Residues: CASSSPGVGVGGYTF. This chain connects TRBV4-1 to TRBJ1-2; D might be TRBD1 (5 bases). The CDR3 is 15 residues long. With 5 bases removed from V and 8 bases from J, the gap between germline ends came to 21 bases. Germline CDR1 is MGHRA and CDR2 is YSYEKL.

This CDR3 is CASSPRRGDTQYF. The DNA of the CDR3 is TGTGCCAGCAGCCCACGCAGGGGTGATACGCAGTATTTT. The chain employs TRBV7-2 and TRBJ2-3; tentative D call: TRBD1 (6 bases). This CDR3 comprises 13 residues. Per germline, CDR1 SGHTA and CDR2 FQGNSA. V lost 5 bases to trimming and J lost 6 bases, with 12 bases between them.

The chain recombines TRBV7-9 with TRBJ1-3; TRBD1 might be the D (6 bases). From germline, CDR1 is SEHNR and CDR2 FQNEAQ (reference sequence). The germline V and J ends were trimmed by 6 bases and 0 bases, with 12 bases remaining between them. This CDR3 has 15 residues. The CDR3 region is CASSLRGPSGNTIYF. The CDR3 nucleotides read TGTGCCAGCAGTCTCAGGGGACCCTCTGGAAACACCATATATTTT.